This T cell receptor (beta chain) was captured in a study of blood T cell repertoires in COVID-19. This CDR3 region has 14 residues. Looked up from germline, CDR1 is MNHNY and CDR2 is SVGAGI (reference sequence). Trimming took 2 bases from V and 3 from J, leaving 10 bases between them. Data came from immunoSEQ multiplex PCR; TCRdb stores just in-frame clones and leaves some out. The table shows 120,000 or so clones, with roughly 87% occurring only once. The sequencing sample was made of peripheral blood. The J gene is TRBJ1-1, the V gene TRBV6-6; a weak D match, TRBD1 (5 bases). The clonotype originates from a human donor in a cohort sampled during active COVID-19. The CDR3 region is CASSYRGADTEAFF. The CDR3, as DNA: TGTGCCAGCAGTTACAGGGGCGCGGACACTGAAGCTTTCTTT.